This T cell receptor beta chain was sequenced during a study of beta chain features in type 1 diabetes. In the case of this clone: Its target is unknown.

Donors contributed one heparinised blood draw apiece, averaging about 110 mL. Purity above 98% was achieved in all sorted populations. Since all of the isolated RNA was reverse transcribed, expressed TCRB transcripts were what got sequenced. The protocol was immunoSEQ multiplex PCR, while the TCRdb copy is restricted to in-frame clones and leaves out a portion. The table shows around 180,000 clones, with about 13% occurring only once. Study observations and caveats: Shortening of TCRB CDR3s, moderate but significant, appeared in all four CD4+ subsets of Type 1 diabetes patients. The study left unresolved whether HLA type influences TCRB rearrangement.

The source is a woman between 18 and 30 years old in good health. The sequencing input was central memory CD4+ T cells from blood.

CDR3 residues: CASGLGRGSADTQYF. The CDR3 coding sequence is TGCGCCAGCGGACTGGGACGGGGGAGCGCAGATACGCAGTATTTT. The chain is built from TRBV5-1 and TRBJ2-3; TRBD2 is a possible D gene (6 bases). V was clipped by 7 bases and J by 4 bases, with 19 bases between them. The CDR3 covers 15 residues. Per germline, CDR1 SGHRS and CDR2 YFSETQ.